This T cell receptor beta chain was captured in a study of blood T cell repertoires in COVID-19. Study at large: Samples came from the United States, Italy and Spain, spanning acute and convalescent COVID-19. T cells, B-cell-depleted T cells, or PBMCs provided the cDNA or gDNA that served as material.

The data were produced by immunoSEQ multiplex PCR, yet TCRdb's version contains in-frame clones alone and is incomplete. The repertoire holds fewer than 250,000 clones, with just under 90% as singletons. V lost 4 bases to trimming and J lost 12 bases; unmatched junction nucleotides: 7. From germline, CDR1 is MDHEN and CDR2 SYDVKM. The CDR3 has 15 amino acids. The clonotype was recovered from a man aged 25 to 40 with COVID-19, enrolled during active disease. Sequenced: peripheral blood. The gene calls are TRBV28 and TRBJ2-1; 15 nucleotides line up with TRBD2. CDR3 amino acids: CASSWGLAGGRSQFF. In nucleotides, the CDR3 is TGTGCCAGCAGTTGGGGACTAGCGGGAGGCCGTTCGCAGTTCTTC. Full variable domain (remainder filled in from reference TRBV28 and TRBJ2-1): DVKVTQSSRYLVKRTGEKVFLECVQDMDHENMFWYRQDPGLGLRLIYFSYDVKMKEKGDIPEGYSVSREKKERFSLILESASTNQTSMYLCASSWGLAGGRSQFFGPGTRLTVL.